This T cell receptor (beta chain) was captured in a study of blood T cells in healthy people across ages. As to this clonotype: Its cognate antigen is unknown.

V lost 1 base and J lost 5, with 7 bases in between. Germline V gene data show CDR1 as SGHAT and CDR2 as FQNNGV. The length of the CDR3 is 13 residues. Study outcomes and limitations: Both naive CD4+ cell counts and diversity were greater in long-lived donors than in aged donors. Among T cells, TCR beta diversity per million cells dropped roughly linearly as age rose.

Alongside a J-beta primer mix, a sample-barcoded 5' primer served in a second PCR lasting about 7 to 11 cycles. Tagging of each cDNA molecule was performed by a template-switch adaptor with 12 random nucleotides. TCRdb re-called the 5' RACE reads through MiXCR, storing one row per CDR3 protein. Here the sample spans hundreds of thousands of distinct CDR3 sequences, approximately 50% being singletons. This receptor was identified in a man aged 60 to 69 in good health. The chain combines TRBV11-2 with TRBJ2-3, with D tentatively TRBD2 (5 bases). Sequencing was performed on blood. As DNA, the CDR3 is TGTGCCAGCAGCTTAGTTGAGGGAGATACGCAGTATTTT. Protein sequence: CASSLVEGDTQYF.